This T cell receptor (beta chain) was identified during a study of T cells after posttransplantation cyclophosphamide. Study conclusions and caveats: Skin or GI-infiltrating T cells shared few TRB sequences with blood.

Generated by immunoSEQ multiplex PCR, the TCRdb table keeps only in-frame clones and is missing some. Of over 15,000 clones in the sample, around 87% were seen once. Control samples came 1 year after myeloablative marrow transplants with methotrexate plus calcineurin inhibitor. This clone was seen only a few times. The antigen is unknown. This sequence originates from a male patient in his fifties or sixties who received an allogeneic stem cell transplant from an unrelated donor, was CMV-positive, and had chronic GVHD only. Some T cells may be the graft donor's. The source material was PBMCs, sampled after an allogeneic stem cell transplant with a calcineurin inhibitor and methotrexate.

The CDR3 DNA sequence: TGCGCCAGCAGTGAAACAGGGGCCACTGAAGCTTTCTTT. It encodes CASSETGATEAFF. The chain joins TRBV10-1 to TRBJ1-1, with 7 bases lining up with TRBD1. The CDR3 length is 13 residues. Germline V lookup: CDR1 WNHNN, CDR2 SYGVQD (reference sequence). The V segment lost 3 bases and the J segment 4 bases; nucleotides outside the gene matches: 2.